The 19 T cell receptor beta chains in this list originate from one sample, sequenced in a study of cytotoxic CD8 clonotypes in ibrutinib-treated CLL. Using immunoSEQ multiplex PCR, the repertoire was profiled, and TCRdb retains in-frame clones only, with some absent. The table records 300,000 or so clones, roughly 70% of them present only once. The sequencing here drew on PBMCs, taken after 36 months of ibrutinib treatment. These receptors were obtained from a human donor with chronic lymphocytic leukemia.

The sample holds a few counts of this clone. The chain uses TRBV4-1 and TRBJ2-5; no clear D. CDR3 length: 15 amino acids. Trimming took off 1 base at V and 1 base at J, with 10 bases between the two ends. Germline V gives CDR1 MGHRA, CDR2 YSYEKL. The DNA for the CDR3 is TGCGCCAGCAGCCAAGGGTATGGTGTCCAAGAGACCCAGTACTTC. Its protein is CASSQGYGVQETQYF.

The rearrangement joins TRBV5-4 to TRBJ2-7; unclear D gene. The V gene's germline CDR1 is SGHNT and CDR2 YYREEE (reference sequence). This CDR3 spans 15 amino acids. The V and J ends lost 0 bases and 3 bases respectively, with 13 bases between them. CDR3 coding DNA: TGTGCCAGCAGCTTGGAGCAGGTGGGCGGCTACGAGCAGTACTTC. This codes for CASSLEQVGGYEQYF.

This clone was detected only once. Other DNA variants within this sample encode the same CDR3. The chain carries TRBV11-3 and TRBJ2-7, with a weak D call TRBD2 (6 bases). This CDR3 comprises 15 residues. Germline values: CDR1 SGHNT, CDR2 YENEEA. With 1 base removed from V and 0 bases from J, the gap between germline ends came to 10 bases. DNA for the CDR3: TGTGCCAGCAGCTTAGGCCGGGGGAGCTCCTACGAGCAGTACTTC. It yields the protein CASSLGRGSSYEQYF.

V and J are TRBV20-1 and TRBJ2-3; the match to TRBD1 covers 7 bases. The length of the CDR3 is 11 residues. Germline V gene sequence: CDR1 DFQATT, CDR2 SNEGSKA (reference sequence). V lost 8 bases to trimming and J lost 4 bases; unmatched junction nucleotides: 3. The CDR3 sequence: CSPQGADTQYF. The CDR3 DNA is TGCAGTCCCCAGGGGGCAGATACGCAGTATTTT.

The CDR3 region has the DNA TGTGCCAGCAGCTCGCCCGGGGGAGAGACCCAGTACTTC. Translated: CASSSPGGETQYF. V is TRBV5-4 and J is TRBJ2-5, with D perhaps TRBD2 (6 bases). Between the trimmed V and J ends, which lost 3 bases and 4 bases, there was a span of 10 bases. The CDR3 sequence is 13 residues long. CDR1 SGHNT and CDR2 YYREEE come from the germline V gene (reference sequence).

The chain has TRBV2 and TRBJ1-5; no firm D call. CDR3 size: 13 residues. Per the germline V gene, CDR1 is SNHLY and CDR2 is FYNNEI. Trimming pared 3 bases from V and 5 bases from J, leaving 8 bases between. The CDR3 sequence: CASSERFDQPQHF. The CDR3 region has the DNA TGTGCCAGCAGTGAGAGGTTTGATCAGCCCCAGCATTTT.

The V and J genes are TRBV29-1 and TRBJ2-3; D may be TRBD1 or TRBD2 (6 bases each). CDR1 and CDR2 from the germline V gene are SQVTM and ANQGSEA. CDR3 size: 14 residues. The V gene lost 4 bases and the J gene lost 1 base, with 12 bases spanning the gap. In DNA form, the CDR3 reads TGCAGCGTTGGTACGGGGGCCGGCACAGATACGCAGTATTTT. It codes for CSVGTGAGTDTQYF.

V and J are TRBV5-1 and TRBJ2-5, with D perhaps TRBD2 (6 bases). The CDR3 runs 15 residues. V was cut by 4 bases and J by 5 bases, with 18 bases left in between. Germline lookup yields CDR1 SGHRS and CDR2 YFSETQ. This CDR3 is CASSLGRGTRETQYF. The CDR3 DNA follows: TGCGCCAGCAGCCTGGGGCGCGGGACGAGGGAGACCCAGTACTTC.

This clone has just one count. The chain is built from TRBV6-1 and TRBJ2-1; 10 bases are a match to TRBD2. The CDR3 spans 15 residues. V lost 4 bases and J lost 4; bases outside the gene matches: 4. Germline V lookup: CDR1 MNHNS, CDR2 SASEGT. The CDR3 nucleotides read TGTGCCAGCAGTGCGGCTAGCGGGGGTTACAATGAGCAGTTCTTC. Protein sequence: CASSAASGGYNEQFF.

The chain combines TRBV5-1 with TRBJ2-1; 7 nucleotides agree with TRBD1. CDR1 is SGHRS, CDR2 YFSETQ, per germline. V was pared by 7 bases and J by 7 bases, with 8 bases of the junction left unmatched. The CDR3 consists of 13 residues. Written as DNA, the CDR3 is TGCGCCAGCCGCGAACAGGGGAGTAATGAGCAGTTCTTC. Translated: CASREQGSNEQFF.

This chain connects TRBV7-9 to TRBJ1-2, with D tentatively TRBD1 (6 bases). Trimming shortened V by 8 bases and J by 4 bases, and 11 bases separated the two germline ends. The CDR3 contains 12 residues. Germline V CDR1 and CDR2: SEHNR, FQNEAQ (reference sequence). The CDR3 coding sequence is TGTGCCAGCGCCCGACAGGTCTATGGCTACACCTTC. Residues: CASARQVYGYTF. The full variable domain, completed using reference TRBV7-9 and TRBJ1-2, is DTGVSQNPRHKITKRGQNVTFRCDPISEHNRLYWYRQTLGQGPEFLTYFQNEAQLEKSRLLSDRFSAERPKGSFSTLEIQRTEQGDSAMYLCASARQVYGYTFGSGTRLTVV.

This clone was seen a few times. This sequence joins TRBV7-6 and TRBJ2-5; 9 bases are a match to TRBD1. CDR1 is SGHVS and CDR2 is FNYEAQ in the germline V gene. This CDR3 spans 15 amino acids. Losses at the gene ends were 1 base for V and 1 base for J; bases not matched to a gene: 1. Here the CDR3 DNA reads TGTGCCAGCAGCTTAGGGACAGGGGTCCAAGAGACCCAGTACTTC. Amino acids: CASSLGTGVQETQYF.

In this sample, this clone turned up a few times. The chain uses TRBV18 and TRBJ2-2; maybe TRBD1 (5 bases). CDR1 and CDR2 from the germline V gene are KGHSH and LQKENI. There are 14 residues in the CDR3. V shed 3 bases and J shed 4 bases, with 9 bases lying between them. For the CDR3, the DNA is TGTGCCAGCTCACCGGGCAGGGTCACCGGGGAGCTGTTTTTT. Encoded protein: CASSPGRVTGELFF.

This clone occurred a few times. The chain has TRBV19 and TRBJ1-5; D ambiguous. The CDR3 consists of 13 residues. V was clipped by 5 bases and J by 11 bases, with 16 bases between them. Germline values: CDR1 LNHDA, CDR2 SQIVND (reference sequence). Here the CDR3 reads CASSVAGGQAQHF. The CDR3, as DNA: TGTGCCAGTAGTGTTGCCGGCGGCCAGGCCCAGCATTTT. Full variable domain (outside the CDR3, taken from reference TRBV19 and TRBJ1-5): DGGITQSPKYLFRKEGQNVTLSCEQNLNHDAMYWYRQDPGQGLRLIYYSQIVNDFQKGDIAEGYSVSREKKESFPLTVTSAQKNPTAFYLCASSVAGGQAQHFGDGTRLSIL.

This sequence joins TRBV27 and TRBJ2-1; 8 bases agree with TRBD2. This CDR3 has 14 amino acids. Per the germline V gene, CDR1 is MNHEY and CDR2 is SMNVEV (reference sequence). Trimming removed 2 bases from V and 11 bases from J; junction bases left unmatched: 8. Written as DNA, the CDR3 is TGTGCCAGCAGTTTACAAACTAGCGGAATAAAGCAGTTCTTC. Amino acids: CASSLQTSGIKQFF.

V is TRBV18 and J is TRBJ2-1; D remains ambiguous. Trimming shortened V by 1 base and J by 0 bases, and 10 bases separated the two germline ends. Germline values: CDR1 KGHSH, CDR2 LQKENI. The CDR3 is 16 amino acids. CDR3 amino acids: CASSPRGKPSYNEQFF. CDR3 DNA sequence: TGTGCCAGCTCACCACGAGGAAAGCCCTCCTACAATGAGCAGTTCTTC.

The chain employs TRBV15 and TRBJ2-7; TRBD1 might be the D (5 bases). The CDR3 has 15 amino acids. V lost 2 bases, J lost 0 bases, and 11 bases lay in between. Looked up from germline, CDR1 is LNHNV and CDR2 is YYDKDF (reference sequence). The CDR3 here is CATSRSRQYSYEQYF. CDR3 DNA: TGTGCCACCAGCAGATCTCGACAGTACTCCTACGAGCAGTACTTC.

The gene calls are TRBV10-3 and TRBJ2-1; 7 nucleotides line up with TRBD1. The length of the CDR3 is 11 residues. Germline CDR1 reads ENHRY; CDR2 reads SYGVKD. J was trimmed by 5 bases and V by 10 bases; bases with no gene match: 2. The CDR3 nucleotides read TGTGCCACGGGACAGAACAATGAGCAGTTCTTC. This gives the protein CATGQNNEQFF.

This clone has only a few counts. This chain joins TRBV6-5 and TRBJ1-4; a possible D gene is TRBD1 (5 bases). The germline V gene encodes CDR1 MNHEY and CDR2 SVGAGI. The V gene lost 4 bases and the J gene lost 9 bases, with 18 bases spanning the gap. CDR3 length: 15 amino acids. CDR3 nucleotide sequence: TGTGCCAGCAGTTTCGAGGGGACGGGGGTGAAAAAACTGTTTTTT. This gives the protein CASSFEGTGVKKLFF.